These 9 T cell receptor beta chains share one sample of origin, sequenced in a study of blood T cell repertoires in COVID-19. The repertoire was sequenced with immunoSEQ multiplex PCR; TCRdb's copy has only in-frame clones and lacks some. The sample consists of fewer than 30,000 clones, approximately 81% of them appearing once. Input material: peripheral blood. The receptors derive from a woman in her fifties or sixties with acute or convalescent COVID-19.

The rearrangement links TRBV7-3 to TRBJ2-5, with 8 bases identical to TRBD2. V lost 5 bases to trimming and J lost 5 bases; unmatched junction nucleotides: 7. The CDR3 loop spans 14 amino acids. Germline V gene data show CDR1 as SGHTA and CDR2 as FQGTGA. CDR3 loop: CASSPGGARETQYF. The CDR3 region has the DNA TGTGCCAGCAGCCCCGGGGGGGCCCGGGAGACCCAGTACTTC.

The gene calls are TRBV19 and TRBJ1-1, with D hard to call. V lost 1 base and J lost 3, with 6 bases in between. The V gene's germline CDR1 is LNHDA and CDR2 SQIVND (reference sequence). The CDR3 extends over 13 amino acids. The CDR3 spells CASSIAPYTEAFF. For the CDR3, the DNA is TGTGCCAGTAGTATAGCCCCTTACACTGAAGCTTTCTTT.

The chain joins TRBV28 to TRBJ1-1; D perhaps matches TRBD1 (6 bases). The CDR3 has 14 amino acids. Germline V lookup: CDR1 MDHEN, CDR2 SYDVKM. Trimming cost V 9 bases and J 2 bases, with 16 bases left between them. CDR3 in DNA: TGTGCCAGTCGAGGGGGATTGAAAAACACTGAAGCTTTCTTT. This gives the protein CASRGGLKNTEAFF.

In nucleotides, the CDR3 is TGTGCCAGCAGCGTAGACAGGGTAGGATCACCCCTCCACTTT. Translated: CASSVDRVGSPLHF. The chain carries TRBV9 and TRBJ1-6; D might be TRBD1 (6 bases). V was trimmed by 0 bases and J by 10 bases, leaving 11 bases between them. The CDR3 length is 14 residues. Looked up from germline, CDR1 is SGDLS and CDR2 is YYNGEE.

The J gene is TRBJ2-5, the V gene TRBV11-2; D not certain. With 5 bases removed from V and 0 bases from J, the gap between germline ends came to 13 bases. The V gene's germline CDR1 is SGHAT and CDR2 FQNNGV. The CDR3 extends over 15 amino acids. The CDR3 region has the DNA TGTGCCAGCAGCCGACTTACTCAAGACCAAGAGACCCAGTACTTC. Protein product: CASSRLTQDQETQYF.

This chain connects TRBV5-6 to TRBJ1-2; D might be TRBD1 (6 bases). With 4 bases removed from V and 7 bases from J, the gap between germline ends came to 14 bases. CDR1 is SGHDT, CDR2 YYEEEE, per germline. The CDR3 loop spans 13 amino acids. The CDR3 DNA reads TGTGCCAGCAGCCCCGACAGGCGTCTTGGCTACACCTTC. Protein: CASSPDRRLGYTF.

The J gene is TRBJ1-2, the V gene TRBV20-1; TRBD1 is a possible D gene (5 bases). Deletions cut 3 bases from V and 5 bases from J, with 19 bases between. CDR3 length equals 15 residues. Germline CDR1 DFQATT, CDR2 SNEGSKA (reference sequence). The DNA for the CDR3 is TGCAGTGCTAGTTATTCCGGGGGAGTGGGTTATGGCTACACCTTC. It translates to CSASYSGGVGYGYTF.

This chain uses TRBV9 with TRBJ1-2; the D gene is possibly TRBD1 (6 bases). The CDR3 is made up of 16 amino acids. Trimming shortened V by 0 bases and J by 3 bases, and 15 bases separated the two germline ends. Per germline, CDR1 SGDLS and CDR2 YYNGEE. CDR3 sequence (DNA): TGTGCCAGCAGCGTAGAGACTCAGGGGTTTGACTATGGCTACACCTTC. This sequence encodes CASSVETQGFDYGYTF.

The V call is TRBV19, the J call TRBJ1-4; TRBD1 matches 7 bases. The V gene end was trimmed by 0 bases and the J gene end by 17 bases; junction bases not matched to a gene: 9. Germline V gene data show CDR1 as LNHDA and CDR2 as SQIVND (reference sequence). The CDR3 length is 13 residues. CDR3 region: CASSIDSRQGAFF. The CDR3 DNA reads as TGTGCCAGTAGTATAGATTCGCGACAGGGTGCATTTTTT. Looking up the rest from reference TRBV19 and TRBJ1-4 gives the full variable domain: DGGITQSPKYLFRKEGQNVTLSCEQNLNHDAMYWYRQDPGQGLRLIYYSQIVNDFQKGDIAEGYSVSREKKESFPLTVTSAQKNPTAFYLCASSIDSRQGAFFGSGTQLSVL.